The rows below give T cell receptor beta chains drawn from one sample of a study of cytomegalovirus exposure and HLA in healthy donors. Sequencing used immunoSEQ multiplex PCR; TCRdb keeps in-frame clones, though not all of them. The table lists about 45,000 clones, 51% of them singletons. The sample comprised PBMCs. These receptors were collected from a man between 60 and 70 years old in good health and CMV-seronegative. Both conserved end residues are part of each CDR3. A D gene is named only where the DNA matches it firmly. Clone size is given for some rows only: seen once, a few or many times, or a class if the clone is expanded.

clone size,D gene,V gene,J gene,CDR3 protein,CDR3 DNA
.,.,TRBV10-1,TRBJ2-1,CASSPDTYNEQFF,TGCGCCAGCAGCCCGGACACCTACAATGAGCAGTTCTTC
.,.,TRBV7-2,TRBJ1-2,CASSLGDRNYGYTF,TGTGCCAGCAGCTTAGGAGATAGAAACTATGGCTACACCTTC
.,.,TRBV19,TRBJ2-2,CASSKTQGTGELFF,TGTGCCAGTAGCAAAACCCAGGGGACCGGGGAGCTGTTTTTT
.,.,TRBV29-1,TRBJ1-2,CSVDRDQEGGYTF,TGCAGCGTTGACAGGGATCAAGAAGGGGGCTACACCTTC
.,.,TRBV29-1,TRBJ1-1,CSVSWGRDTEAFF,TGCAGCGTCTCCTGGGGCAGGGACACTGAAGCTTTCTTT
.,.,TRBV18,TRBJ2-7,CASSPGLLKGEQYF,TGTGCCAGCTCACCGGGACTGCTAAAGGGCGAGCAGTACTTC
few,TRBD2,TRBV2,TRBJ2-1,CASRGLAGYNEQFF,TGTGCCAGCCGGGGACTAGCGGGATACAATGAGCAGTTCTTC
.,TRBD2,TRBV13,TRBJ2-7,CASSLTSGSHEQYF,TGTGCCAGCAGCTTAACTAGCGGGAGCCACGAGCAGTACTTC
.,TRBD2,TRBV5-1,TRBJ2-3,CASSLGTSEGTQYF,TGCGCCAGCAGCTTAGGGACTAGCGAGGGTACGCAGTATTTT
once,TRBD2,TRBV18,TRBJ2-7,CASSPIALAESSYEQYF,TGTGCCAGCTCACCTATTGCACTAGCGGAGAGCTCCTACGAGCAGTACTTC
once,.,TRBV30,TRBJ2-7,CAWSPGIAGEQYF,TGTGCCTGGAGCCCGGGGATTGCGGGCGAGCAGTACTTC
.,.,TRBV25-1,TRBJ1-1,CASSVEGSNTEAFF,TGTGCCAGCAGTGTAGAGGGATCGAACACTGAAGCTTTCTTT
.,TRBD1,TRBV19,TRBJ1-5,CASSNNRGSNQPQHF,TGTGCCAGTAGCAACAACAGGGGGAGCAATCAGCCCCAGCATTTT
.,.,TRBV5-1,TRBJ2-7,CASSPLFLRGEQYF,TGCGCCAGCAGCCCCCTTTTTCTAAGGGGCGAGCAGTACTTC
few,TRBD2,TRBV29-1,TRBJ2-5,CSVTIPREGPETQYF,TGCAGCGTTACCATCCCCCGGGAGGGCCCAGAGACCCAGTACTTC
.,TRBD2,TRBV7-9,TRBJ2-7,CASSLKKGSSGSSYEQYF,TGTGCCAGCAGCTTAAAAAAGGGCTCTAGCGGATCGTCCTACGAGCAGTACTTC
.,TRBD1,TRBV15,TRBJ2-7,CATRSTGGSYEQYF,TGTGCCACCAGGTCGACAGGGGGCTCCTACGAGCAGTACTTC
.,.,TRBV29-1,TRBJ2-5,CSVELASETQYF,TGCAGCGTTGAACTAGCCTCGGAGACCCAGTACTTC
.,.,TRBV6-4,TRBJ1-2,CASSDTASVRLGGYTF,TGTGCCAGCAGTGACACCGCCTCGGTTCGCCTCGGGGGCTACACCTTC
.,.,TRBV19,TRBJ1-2,CASRIQGLGGYTF,TGTGCCAGTAGAATACAGGGCTTGGGTGGCTACACCTTC
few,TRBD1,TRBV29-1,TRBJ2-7,CSVRTSGTGYEQYF,TGCAGCGTTCGAACTTCCGGGACAGGATACGAGCAGTACTTC
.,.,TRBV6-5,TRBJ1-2,CASIHPAGAGGYTF,TGTGCCAGCATTCACCCAGCGGGCGCAGGGGGCTACACCTTC
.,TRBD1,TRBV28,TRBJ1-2,CASSSTGGSYGYTF,TGTGCCAGCAGCTCGACAGGGGGCAGCTATGGCTACACCTTC
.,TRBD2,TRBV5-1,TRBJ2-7,CASSAGTSGGYEQYF,TGCGCCAGCAGCGCCGGGACTAGCGGGGGCTACGAGCAGTACTTC
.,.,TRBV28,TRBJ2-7,CASLGRYPLYEQYF,TGTGCCAGTTTGGGCCGTTATCCCCTATACGAGCAGTACTTC
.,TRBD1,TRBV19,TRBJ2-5,CASSSGTGYRETQYF,TGTGCCAGTAGTTCCGGGACAGGGTACAGGGAGACCCAGTACTTC
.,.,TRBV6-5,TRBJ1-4,CASRQTGQLNEKLFF,TGTGCCAGCAGACAAACAGGCCAGCTTAATGAAAAACTGTTTTTT
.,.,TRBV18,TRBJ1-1,CASSPIAKGTEAFF,TGTGCCAGCTCACCAATAGCCAAGGGGACTGAAGCTTTCTTT
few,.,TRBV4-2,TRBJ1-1,CASSLVGEGNTEAFF,TGTGCCAGCAGCTTGGTAGGGGAGGGGAACACTGAAGCTTTCTTT
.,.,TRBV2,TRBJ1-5,CASSEDWGIINQPQHF,TGTGCCAGCAGCGAAGACTGGGGCATCATCAATCAGCCCCAGCATTTT
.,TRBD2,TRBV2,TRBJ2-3,CASIRTSESDTQYF,TGTGCCAGCATACGGACTAGCGAATCAGATACGCAGTATTTT
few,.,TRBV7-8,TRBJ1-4,CASSLQGWDEKLFF,TGTGCCAGCAGCTTACAGGGGTGGGATGAAAAACTGTTTTTT
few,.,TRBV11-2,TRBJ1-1,CASSLPREKAFF,TGTGCCAGCAGCTTACCTAGGGAGAAAGCTTTCTTT
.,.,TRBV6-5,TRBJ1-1,CASLPGFNTEAFF,TGTGCCAGCCTCCCAGGGTTTAACACTGAAGCTTTCTTT
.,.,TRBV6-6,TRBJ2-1,CASTVPGTSYNEQFF,TGTGCCAGCACCGTACCGGGAACCTCCTACAATGAGCAGTTCTTC
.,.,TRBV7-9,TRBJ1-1,CASSWGGRLNTEAFF,TGTGCCAGCAGCTGGGGGGGACGGTTGAACACTGAAGCTTTCTTT
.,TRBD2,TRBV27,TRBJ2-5,CASSLPGRETQYF,TGTGCCAGCAGTTTACCCGGGAGGGAGACCCAGTACTTC
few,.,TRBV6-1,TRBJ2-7,CASSEARAGVFGRRNYEQYF,TGTGCCAGCAGTGAAGCGCGGGCAGGGGTCTTCGGGAGGAGGAATTACGAGCAGTACTTC
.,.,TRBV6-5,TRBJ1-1,CASSYNMNTEAFF,TGTGCCAGCAGTTACAACATGAACACTGAAGCTTTCTTT
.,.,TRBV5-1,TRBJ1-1,CASNDKLNTEAFF,TGCGCCAGCAACGACAAGTTAAACACTGAAGCTTTCTTT
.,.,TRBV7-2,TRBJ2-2,CASSFAGRNTGELFF,TGTGCCAGCAGCTTTGCGGGACGAAACACCGGGGAGCTGTTTTTT
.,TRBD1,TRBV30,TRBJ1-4,CAWSAGTEEKLFF,TGTGCCTGGAGTGCCGGGACAGAAGAAAAACTGTTTTTT
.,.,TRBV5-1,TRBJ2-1,CASSLVMKLEGNEQFF,TGCGCCAGCAGCTTGGTCATGAAATTGGAGGGCAATGAGCAGTTCTTC
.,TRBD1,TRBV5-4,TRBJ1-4,CASSRQGADEKLFF,TGTGCCAGCAGCAGACAGGGGGCAGATGAAAAACTGTTTTTT
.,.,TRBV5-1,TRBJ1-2,CASSLGGGSYGYTF,TGCGCCAGCAGCTTGGGAGGGGGATCCTATGGCTACACCTTC